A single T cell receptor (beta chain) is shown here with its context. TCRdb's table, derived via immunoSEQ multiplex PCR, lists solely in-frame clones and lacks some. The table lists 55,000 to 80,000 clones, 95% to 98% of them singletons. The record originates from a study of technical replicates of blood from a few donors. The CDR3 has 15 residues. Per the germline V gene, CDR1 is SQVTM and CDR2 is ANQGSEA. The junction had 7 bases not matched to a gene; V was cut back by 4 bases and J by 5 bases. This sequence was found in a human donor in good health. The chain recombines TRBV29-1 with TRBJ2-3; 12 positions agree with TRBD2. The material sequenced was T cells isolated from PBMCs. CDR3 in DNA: TGCAGCGTTGTGGCTAGCGGGAGGGGTGGAGATACGCAGTATTTT. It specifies CSVVASGRGGDTQYF.